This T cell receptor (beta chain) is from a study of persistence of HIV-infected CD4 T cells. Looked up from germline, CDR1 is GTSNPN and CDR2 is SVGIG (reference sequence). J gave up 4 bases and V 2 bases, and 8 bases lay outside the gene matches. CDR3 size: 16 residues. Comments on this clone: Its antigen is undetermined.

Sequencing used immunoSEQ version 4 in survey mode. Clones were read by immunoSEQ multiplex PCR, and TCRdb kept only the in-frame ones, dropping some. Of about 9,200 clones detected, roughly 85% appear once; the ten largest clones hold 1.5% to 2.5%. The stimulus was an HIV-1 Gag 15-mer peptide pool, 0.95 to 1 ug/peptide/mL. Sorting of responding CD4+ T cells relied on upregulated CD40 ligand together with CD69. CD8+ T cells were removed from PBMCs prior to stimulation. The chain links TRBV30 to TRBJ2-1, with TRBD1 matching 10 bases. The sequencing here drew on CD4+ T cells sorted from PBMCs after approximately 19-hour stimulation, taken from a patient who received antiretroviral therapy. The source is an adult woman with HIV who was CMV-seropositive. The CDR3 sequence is CAWSPLTGGLYNEQFF. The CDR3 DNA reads TGTGCCTGGAGTCCGTTGACAGGGGGCTTATACAATGAGCAGTTCTTC.